This T cell receptor (beta chain) was observed in a study of T cells in women clearing cervical HPV infection. Study context: Cases: HPV16-related CIN3 or worse on histology, 2 invasive cancers. Controls gave blood once infection was undetectable; cases at lesion identification.

Concerning this clone itself: Its target is unknown. Sequencing ends 3 residues short of the CDR3 end; the germline J gene provides the rest.

Study-wide results and caveats: Controls had more TRBV6-7 (0.16%) than cases (approximately 0.11%).

The CDR3 is 14 amino acids. V was pared by 4 bases and J by 8 bases, with 7 bases of the junction left unmatched. Germline CDR1 is SGHRS and CDR2 is YFSETQ. Sequenced by immunoSEQ multiplex PCR; TCRdb stores in-frame clones only, minus some. This sample's table reports about 48,000 clones. The chain has TRBV5-1 and TRBJ1-4; 8 nucleotides match TRBD1. This TCR derives from a woman between 18 and 75 years old with a cervical HPV16 infection that either progressed to CIN3+ or cleared (not recorded which). Sequenced: blood buffy coat. CDR3 DNA, as far as it was read: TGCGCCAGCAGCCAAGGACAGGGCTCCGAAAAA. Its protein product is CASSQGQGSEK. The CDR3 reads in full as CASSQGQGSEKLFF.